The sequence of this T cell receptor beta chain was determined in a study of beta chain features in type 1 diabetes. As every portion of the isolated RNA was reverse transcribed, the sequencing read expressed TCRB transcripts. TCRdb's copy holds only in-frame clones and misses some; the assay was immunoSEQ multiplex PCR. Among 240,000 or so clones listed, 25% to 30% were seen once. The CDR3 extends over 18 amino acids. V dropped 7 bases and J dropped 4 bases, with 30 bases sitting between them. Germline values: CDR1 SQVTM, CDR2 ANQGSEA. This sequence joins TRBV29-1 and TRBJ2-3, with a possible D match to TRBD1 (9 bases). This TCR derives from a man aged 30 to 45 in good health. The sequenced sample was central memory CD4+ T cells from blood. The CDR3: CSAWGQGSGASMADTQYF. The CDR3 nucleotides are TGCAGCGCGTGGGGACAGGGTAGCGGGGCCTCCATGGCAGATACGCAGTATTTT.